This note documents a single TCR beta chain sequence. Which antigen it targets is not known. Base qualities are missing; no much larger clone stands one base away. For sequencing of the TCRbeta CDR3 region, genomic DNA was extracted from the sorted cells. TCRbeta CDR3 regions were sequenced using the immunoSEQ Assay. Held by TCRdb, this immuneACCESS table contains in-frame sequences only and omits some clones. Under half of the omission traces to an unresolved V gene where checked; the cause of the rest is unknown. Present in this sample are around 80,000 clones, roughly 80% of which were seen just once. Under 3.5% of the sample lies in the top ten. The data are from a study of OX40 agonist ivuxolimab in advanced cancers. Study-wide context: Ivuxolimab was an agonistic, fully human IgG2 monoclonal antibody directed against OX40 (CD134), a costimulatory receptor. Prior anti-PD-1, anti-PD-L1 or anti-CTLA-4 therapy was permitted, and roughly two fifths of dose-escalation patients had received checkpoint inhibitors. Intravenous ivuxolimab was administered to patients every 2 weeks at six dose levels: 0.01, 0.1, 0.3, 1.5, 3 and 10 mg/kg. Of the roughly 51 dose-escalation patients, hepatocellular carcinoma was present in 19, melanoma in approximately 15, renal cell carcinoma in 9 and head and neck cancer in 9. Partial responses occurred in three dose-escalation patients, of whom one had hepatocellular carcinoma and two had cutaneous melanoma. In the dose-escalation cohort, nearly 85% of patients were male, and the mean age was around 60 years with a range of roughly 20 to 79. The paper reports the monotherapy dose-escalation portion (N ≈ 50 patients) of the phase I ivuxolimab trial. Peripheral TCRbeta sequencing aimed to test whether ivuxolimab altered TCR sequence diversity and caused clonal T-cell expansion.

Here is what the overall study found, with its caveats: The antigen specificity of the peripheral T cells that underwent clonal expansion was not determined. After ivuxolimab, CD8+ T cells had more expanded clones than CD4+ T cells on average. Low levels of normalized T-cell clonal expansion were also seen in some patients who did not respond. At doses of 0.1 to 3.0 mg/kg, clonal expansion of both CD4+ and CD8+ T cells in blood was seen between baseline and week 6. In the 0.1-3.0 mg/kg groups, partial responders had among the lowest normalized peripheral clonal expansion, particularly in CD8+ T cells.

V is cut by 6 bases and J by 5 bases, and the space between the germline ends is 22 bases. Measured from the cysteine to the phenylalanine, the CDR3 is 16 residues long. Of all the DNA, just the CDR3 is kept, 48 bases in frame from base 1. Based on the germline V gene, the CDR1 and CDR2 sequences are SGHTA and FQGNSA. The trial excluded patients who had a history of autoimmune disease or who were on systemic immunosuppression. Peripheral blood for TCR sequencing was collected from all dose cohorts at baseline, on cycle 4 day 1, and on cycle 7 day 1. Samples came from an open-label, multicenter, first-in-human phase I dose-escalation trial of ivuxolimab. The trial enrolled adults with locally advanced or metastatic head and neck squamous cell, hepatocellular, melanoma or renal cell carcinoma. Before TCR sequencing, CD4+ T cells and CD8+ T cells from peripheral blood were sorted into separate populations.

The clonotype was recovered from an adult with an advanced solid tumor such as melanoma, head and neck, liver or kidney cancer. Sequenced material: CD4+ or CD8+ T cells sorted from blood, taken in a trial of the OX40 agonist ivuxolimab. The chain is assembled from TRBV7-2 and TRBJ2-5; possibly the D gene is TRBD2, per 5 matching bases. The nucleotides are TGTGCCAGCAGTCTCTCCGGAGCGGAAGGGCGGGAGACCCAGTACTTC. Its translation reads: CASSLSGAEGRETQYF.